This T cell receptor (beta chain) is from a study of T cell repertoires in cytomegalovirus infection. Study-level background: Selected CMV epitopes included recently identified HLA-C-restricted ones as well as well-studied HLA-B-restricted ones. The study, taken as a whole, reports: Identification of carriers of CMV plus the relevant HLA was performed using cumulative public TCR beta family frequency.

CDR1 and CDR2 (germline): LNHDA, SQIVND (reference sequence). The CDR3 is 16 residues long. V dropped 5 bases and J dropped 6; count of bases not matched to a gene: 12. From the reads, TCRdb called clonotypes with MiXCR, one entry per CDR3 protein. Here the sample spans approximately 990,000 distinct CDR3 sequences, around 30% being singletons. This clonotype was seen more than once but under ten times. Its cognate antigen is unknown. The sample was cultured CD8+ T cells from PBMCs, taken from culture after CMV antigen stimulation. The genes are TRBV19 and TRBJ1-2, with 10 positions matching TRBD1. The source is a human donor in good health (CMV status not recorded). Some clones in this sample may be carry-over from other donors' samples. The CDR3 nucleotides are TGTGCCAGTAGTCCAGAGTCGACAGGGGGCGCGGATGGCTACACCTTC. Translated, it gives CASSPESTGGADGYTF.